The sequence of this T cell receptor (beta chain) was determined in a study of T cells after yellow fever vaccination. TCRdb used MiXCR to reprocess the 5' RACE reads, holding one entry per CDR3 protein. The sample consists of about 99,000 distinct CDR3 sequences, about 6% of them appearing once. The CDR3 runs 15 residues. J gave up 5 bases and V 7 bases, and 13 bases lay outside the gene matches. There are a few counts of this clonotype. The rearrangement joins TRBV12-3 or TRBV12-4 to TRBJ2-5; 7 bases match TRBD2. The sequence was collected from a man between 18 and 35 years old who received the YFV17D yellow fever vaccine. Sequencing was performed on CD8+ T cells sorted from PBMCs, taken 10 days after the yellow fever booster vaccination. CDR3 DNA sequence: TGTGCCAGCACCCAAAGCGGGGAGAAAAGGGAGACCCAGTACTTC. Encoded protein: CASTQSGEKRETQYF.